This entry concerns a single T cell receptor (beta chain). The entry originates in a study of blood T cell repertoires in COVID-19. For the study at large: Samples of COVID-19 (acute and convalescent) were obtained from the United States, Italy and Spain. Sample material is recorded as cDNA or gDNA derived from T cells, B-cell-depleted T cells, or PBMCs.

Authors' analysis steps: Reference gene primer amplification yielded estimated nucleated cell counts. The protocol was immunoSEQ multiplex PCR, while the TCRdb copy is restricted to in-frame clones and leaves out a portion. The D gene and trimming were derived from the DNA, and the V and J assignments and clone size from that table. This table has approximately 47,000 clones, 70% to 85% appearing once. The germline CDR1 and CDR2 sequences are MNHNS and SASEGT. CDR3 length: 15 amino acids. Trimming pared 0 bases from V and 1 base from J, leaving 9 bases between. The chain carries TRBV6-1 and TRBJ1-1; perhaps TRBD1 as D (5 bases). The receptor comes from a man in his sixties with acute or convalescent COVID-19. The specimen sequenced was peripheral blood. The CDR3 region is CASSEALGANTEAFF. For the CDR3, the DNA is TGTGCCAGCAGTGAAGCGCTAGGGGCGAACACTGAAGCTTTCTTT.